A selection of T cell receptor beta chains follows, all from one sample in a study of blood T cells in healthy people across ages. MiXCR, run by TCRdb on the 5' RACE reads, gives a single entry per CDR3 protein. Of about 1.8 million distinct CDR3 sequences listed, 49% were seen once; the top ten hold over 2%. Sample: blood. All receptors come from a woman between 35 and 50 years old in good health. The CDR3 runs from the conserved cysteine through the conserved F or W.

v_call: TRBV7-2
cdr3_length: 15
j_call: TRBJ2-7
cdr3_aa: CASEAATALSYEQYF

v_call: TRBV28
cdr3_length: 18
j_call: TRBJ2-3
cdr3_aa: CASSSKIDRDRLPDTQYF

v_call: TRBV11-2
cdr3_length: 14
j_call: TRBJ2-4
cdr3_aa: CASSSRQGWNEQYF

v_call: TRBV18
cdr3_length: 15
j_call: TRBJ1-2
cdr3_aa: CASSPNTDGRGGYTF

v_call: TRBV20-1
cdr3_length: 14
j_call: TRBJ1-1
cdr3_aa: CSARRRQGNTEAFF

v_call: TRBV5-1
cdr3_length: 14
j_call: TRBJ1-2
cdr3_aa: CASSFNRENYGYTF

v_call: TRBV5-1
cdr3_length: 12
j_call: TRBJ2-4
cdr3_aa: CASSGESEAQYF

v_call: TRBV5-1
cdr3_length: 15
j_call: TRBJ2-5
cdr3_aa: CASSQSTGNQETQYF

v_call: TRBV15
cdr3_length: 18
j_call: .
cdr3_aa: CATSRDNGFRLTKNIQYF

v_call: TRBV11-3
cdr3_length: 13
j_call: TRBJ2-7
cdr3_aa: CASSDTGTSLQYF

v_call: TRBV7-2
cdr3_length: 13
j_call: TRBJ2-3
cdr3_aa: CATHRDSLDTQYF

v_call: TRBV20-1
cdr3_length: 13
j_call: TRBJ2-7
cdr3_aa: CSAGGVGRYEQYF

v_call: TRBV20-1
cdr3_length: 15
j_call: TRBJ2-5
cdr3_aa: CSAPHSPGVQETQYF

v_call: TRBV7-2
cdr3_length: 11
j_call: TRBJ2-1
cdr3_aa: CASVEYNEQFF

v_call: TRBV29-1
cdr3_length: 14
j_call: TRBJ2-4
cdr3_aa: CSVGRTDSKNIQYF

v_call: TRBV10-3
cdr3_length: 12
j_call: TRBJ2-3
cdr3_aa: CAISGAADTQYF

v_call: TRBV6-2/TRBV6-3
cdr3_length: 16
j_call: TRBJ2-5
cdr3_aa: CASSSRRQGGAETQYF

v_call: TRBV6-2/TRBV6-3
cdr3_length: 15
j_call: TRBJ2-5
cdr3_aa: CASSYFARLQETQYF

v_call: TRBV20-1
cdr3_length: 15
j_call: TRBJ2-3
cdr3_aa: CSASFGRALTDTQYF

v_call: TRBV6-5
cdr3_length: 15
j_call: TRBJ2-1
cdr3_aa: CASSYRGATYNEQFF

v_call: TRBV6-5
cdr3_length: 17
j_call: TRBJ2-7
cdr3_aa: CASSYLAQGPLSYEQYF

v_call: TRBV7-9
cdr3_length: 20
j_call: TRBJ2-6
cdr3_aa: CASSLRPLVTEFSGANVLTF

v_call: TRBV25-1
cdr3_length: 17
j_call: TRBJ1-6
cdr3_aa: CASSDKGVSIYNSPLHF

v_call: TRBV7-8
cdr3_length: 15
j_call: TRBJ2-5
cdr3_aa: CASNKVAWTQETQYF

v_call: TRBV15
cdr3_length: 17
j_call: TRBJ2-4
cdr3_aa: CATSGWGNVGAKNIQYF

v_call: TRBV12-3/TRBV12-4
cdr3_length: 15
j_call: TRBJ2-1
cdr3_aa: CASSFFPVVYNEQFF

v_call: TRBV7-2
cdr3_length: 14
j_call: TRBJ2-1
cdr3_aa: CASSEDRRSGEQFF

v_call: TRBV6-2/TRBV6-3
cdr3_length: 15
j_call: TRBJ2-3
cdr3_aa: CASRPSGGRTDTQYF

v_call: TRBV7-2
cdr3_length: 18
j_call: TRBJ2-6
cdr3_aa: CASRYYTGYYAGANVLTF

v_call: TRBV27
cdr3_length: 14
j_call: TRBJ1-2
cdr3_aa: CASSPEGQAHGYTF

v_call: TRBV7-2
cdr3_length: 12
j_call: TRBJ2-3
cdr3_aa: CASSLFTDTRYF

v_call: TRBV25-1
cdr3_length: 17
j_call: TRBJ2-4
cdr3_aa: CASSVGVESLAKNIQYF

v_call: TRBV5-1
cdr3_length: 16
j_call: TRBJ1-1
cdr3_aa: CASSLAGNPGDTEAFF

v_call: TRBV5-1
cdr3_length: 17
j_call: TRBJ2-2
cdr3_aa: CASSQMTGLANTGELFF

v_call: TRBV5-6
cdr3_length: 18
j_call: TRBJ2-3
cdr3_aa: CASSITSGGFASTDTQYF

v_call: TRBV6-6
cdr3_length: 14
j_call: TRBJ1-2
cdr3_aa: CASSARTGDGGYTF

v_call: TRBV2
cdr3_length: 16
j_call: TRBJ1-6
cdr3_aa: CASRAQGKDDNSPLHF

v_call: TRBV12-3/TRBV12-4
cdr3_length: 13
j_call: TRBJ2-7
cdr3_aa: CASSLTLSGEQYF

v_call: TRBV12-3/TRBV12-4
cdr3_length: 15
j_call: TRBJ2-1
cdr3_aa: CASTGDRFSYNEQFF

v_call: TRBV6-2/TRBV6-3
cdr3_length: 13
j_call: .
cdr3_aa: CASGQQVGYIQYF

v_call: TRBV6-6
cdr3_length: 13
j_call: TRBJ1-1
cdr3_aa: CASSPGMYTEAFF

v_call: TRBV27
cdr3_length: 17
j_call: TRBJ2-3
cdr3_aa: CASSLSARRVVTDTQYF

v_call: TRBV20-1
cdr3_length: 14
j_call: TRBJ2-3
cdr3_aa: CSAGRGAGSDTQYF

v_call: TRBV11-1
cdr3_length: 13
j_call: TRBJ2-4
cdr3_aa: CASRRGAENIQYF

v_call: TRBV4-1
cdr3_length: 16
j_call: TRBJ2-1
cdr3_aa: CASSLGPGLSGNEQFF

v_call: TRBV29-1
cdr3_length: 17
j_call: TRBJ2-1
cdr3_aa: CSVEDRFRDRAYNEQFF

v_call: TRBV5-1
cdr3_length: 13
j_call: .
cdr3_aa: CASSRDDQYEQYF

v_call: TRBV28
cdr3_length: 15
j_call: TRBJ2-7
cdr3_aa: CASSSPGQGTYEQYF

v_call: TRBV28
cdr3_length: 13
j_call: TRBJ2-4
cdr3_aa: CASDSQPKNIQYF

v_call: TRBV13
cdr3_length: 14
j_call: TRBJ1-2
cdr3_aa: CASSEGTELYGYTF

v_call: TRBV25-1
cdr3_length: 16
j_call: TRBJ2-6
cdr3_aa: CASSESGRSGANVLTF

v_call: TRBV20-1
cdr3_length: 15
j_call: TRBJ2-4
cdr3_aa: CSALEGSKAKNIQYF

v_call: TRBV15
cdr3_length: 13
j_call: TRBJ1-2
cdr3_aa: CATSRTTGGGYTF

v_call: TRBV5-1
cdr3_length: 16
j_call: TRBJ2-5
cdr3_aa: CASSLEGLARRETQYF

v_call: TRBV27
cdr3_length: 13
j_call: .
cdr3_aa: CAAGTGGYNEQYF

v_call: TRBV4-1
cdr3_length: 18
j_call: TRBJ2-7
cdr3_aa: CASSQDPGQGVMTYEQYF

v_call: TRBV28
cdr3_length: 13
j_call: TRBJ2-7
cdr3_aa: CASRPQGNYEQYF

v_call: TRBV20-1
cdr3_length: 13
j_call: TRBJ2-1
cdr3_aa: CSANAGGPNEQFF

v_call: TRBV14
cdr3_length: 16
j_call: TRBJ2-5
cdr3_aa: CASSHLSGQGVETQYF

v_call: TRBV20-1
cdr3_length: 14
j_call: TRBJ2-5
cdr3_aa: CSADGGVDEETQYF